Listed here are 8 T cell receptor beta chains from one sample, sequenced in a study of shared clonotypes between healthy human individuals. TCRdb's copy holds only in-frame clones and misses some; the assay was immunoSEQ multiplex PCR. The sample has roughly 1 million clones, around three quarters seen once. The sample was memory CD4+ T cells from PBMCs. Subset: CD45RA-negative fraction. The receptor set was obtained from a man aged 18 to 29 in good health. Some clones in this sample may be carry-over from other donors' samples.

The rearrangement uses TRBV27 and TRBJ2-7; TRBD2 matches at 14 bases. V lost 8 bases and J lost 4; bases outside the gene matches: 13. Germline CDR1 reads MNHEY; CDR2 reads SMNVEV (reference sequence). The CDR3 totals 17 residues. This chain's CDR3 is CASGARTSGRQTYEQYF. The CDR3 DNA sequence: TGTGCCAGCGGGGCGCGGACTAGCGGGAGGCAAACGTACGAGCAGTACTTC.

The CDR3 DNA follows: TGTGCCAGCAGCCGTCGAGGGGAGGTCACTGAAGCTTTCTTT. This encodes CASSRRGEVTEAFF. The chain joins TRBV28 to TRBJ1-1, with D perhaps TRBD1 (5 bases). CDR3 length: 14 amino acids. Per germline, CDR1 MDHEN and CDR2 SYDVKM. V lost 6 bases and J lost 4, with 15 bases in between. Filled out from reference TRBV28 and TRBJ1-1, the complete variable domain reads DVKVTQSSRYLVKRTGEKVFLECVQDMDHENMFWYRQDPGLGLRLIYFSYDVKMKEKGDIPEGYSVSREKKERFSLILESASTNQTSMYLCASSRRGEVTEAFFGQGTRLTVV.

V is TRBV28 and J is TRBJ1-4; D perhaps matches TRBD1 (5 bases). CDR1 is MDHEN, CDR2 SYDVKM, per germline. V was trimmed by 5 bases and J by 8 bases, leaving 18 bases between them. The CDR3 is 15 residues long. The CDR3 loop reads CASSRTLGGGEKLFF. CDR3 nucleotides: TGTGCCAGCAGTCGCACCCTGGGGGGTGGGGAAAAACTGTTTTTT.

As for this clone: Distinct nucleotide sequences in the sample also encode this CDR3. The CDR3 nucleotides read TGCGCCAGCAGCTTGGGGACCGCGAACACTGAAGCTTTCTTT. Amino acids: CASSLGTANTEAFF. The chain links TRBV5-1 to TRBJ1-1; D unresolved. The V end was cut by 0 bases, the J end by 1 base, with 7 bases between. Germline V lookup: CDR1 SGHRS, CDR2 YFSETQ. This CDR3 comprises 14 residues. Filled out from reference TRBV5-1 and TRBJ1-1, the complete variable domain reads KAGVTQTPRYLIKTRGQQVTLSCSPISGHRSVSWYQQTPGQGLQFLFEYFSETQRNKGNFPGRFSGRQFSNSRSEMNVSTLELGDSALYLCASSLGTANTEAFFGQGTRLTVV.

Written as DNA, the CDR3 is TGCAGTGCTAGGGGGTCTTCTGAAGCTTTCTTT. Its protein is CSARGSSEAFF. The chain is built from TRBV20-1 and TRBJ1-1, with unresolved D. The CDR3 is made up of 11 amino acids. The ends were cut back, 3 bases at V and 6 bases at J, with 8 bases in the middle. Germline loops: CDR1 DFQATT, CDR2 SNEGSKA (reference sequence).

Ten or more counts support this clone. The J gene is TRBJ2-7, the V gene TRBV4-3, with D possibly TRBD2 on 6 matching bases. The CDR3 runs 14 residues. Per the germline V gene, CDR1 is LGHNA and CDR2 is YSLEER. Trimming removed 2 bases from V and 2 bases from J, with 10 bases in between. The CDR3 DNA follows: TGCGCCAGCAGCCAATTTGCGGGGCCCTACGAGCAGTACTTC. Amino acid sequence: CASSQFAGPYEQYF.

The chain couples TRBV6-5 to TRBJ2-3; 7 bases are shared with TRBD1. The length of the CDR3 is 11 residues. Unmatched junction bases numbered 3, after V lost 6 bases and J lost 9 bases. Germline values: CDR1 MNHEY, CDR2 SVGAGI. CDR3 in DNA: TGTGCCAGCAGAACAGGGGAAACGCAGTATTTT. This codes for CASRTGETQYF.

The CDR3 region is CASSGTEQETQYF. The CDR3 DNA reads as TGTGCCAGCAGTGGGACAGAACAAGAGACCCAGTACTTC. The chain has TRBV2 and TRBJ2-5; a weak D match, TRBD1 (6 bases). Trimming left V 4 bases short and J 2 bases short, with 8 bases between. The CDR3 length is 13 residues. Germline-derived CDR1 and CDR2 are SNHLY and FYNNEI.